Each of the 5 T cell receptor beta chains below was sequenced from the same sample in a study of shared clonotypes between healthy human individuals. Some clones are missing from TCRdb's copy, which holds only in-frame ones; the method was immunoSEQ multiplex PCR. The data contain fewer than 650,000 clones, about 82% of them singletons. Sequenced input: PBMCs. The origin of the receptors is a woman between 40 and 50 years old in good health. Some clones in this sample may be carry-over from other donors' samples.

CDR3 DNA sequence: TGTGCCAGCTCACAAGGGACAGGGATGTCGGAGACCCAGTACTTC. It specifies CASSQGTGMSETQYF. V is TRBV18 and J is TRBJ2-5; TRBD1 aligns across 9 bases. V lost 4 bases, J lost 5 bases, and 8 bases stayed unmatched. Germline V lookup: CDR1 KGHSH, CDR2 LQKENI. This CDR3 is built from 15 residues.

V and J are TRBV9 and TRBJ2-7; D is unresolved. The CDR3 loop spans 13 amino acids. V lost 3 bases, J lost 4 bases, and 11 bases lay in between. Germline CDR1 reads SGDLS; CDR2 reads YYNGEE. The CDR3 region is CASSEALGYEQYF. CDR3 sequence (DNA): TGTGCCAGCAGCGAAGCCCTTGGGTACGAGCAGTACTTC.

This CDR3 reads CASSLLGQTYNEQFF. The CDR3 nucleotides read TGTGCCAGCAGCTTATTGGGACAGACTTACAATGAGCAGTTCTTC. This chain joins TRBV7-9 and TRBJ2-1; 7 bases align to TRBD1. After removal of 2 bases from V and 4 bases from J, the junction contained 5 bases not matched to a gene. CDR3 length: 15 residues. Germline V gene lookup returns CDR1 SEHNR and CDR2 FQNEAQ (reference sequence).

This clone was detected a few times. V and J are TRBV27 and TRBJ2-7; either TRBD1 or TRBD2 may fit D (5 bases each). The CDR3 runs to 17 residues. Germline V gene lookup returns CDR1 MNHEY and CDR2 SMNVEV (reference sequence). Trimming cost V 0 bases and J 1 base, with 16 bases left between them. CDR3 DNA: TGTGCCAGCAGTTTATCGGGACGTCAAGGGGAGTCCTACGAGCAGTACTTC. Protein sequence: CASSLSGRQGESYEQYF.

This sequence joins TRBV7-9 and TRBJ2-7, with 13 nucleotides matching TRBD2. Germline V gene sequence: CDR1 SEHNR, CDR2 FQNEAQ (reference sequence). There are 16 residues in the CDR3. V trimming: 4 bases; J trimming: 3 bases; junction bases outside the gene matches: 6. The CDR3 here is CASSSDRLAGGYEQYF. CDR3 in DNA: TGTGCCAGCAGCTCCGATCGACTAGCGGGGGGCTACGAGCAGTACTTC.